The 26 T cell receptor beta chains listed next were all sequenced from one sample in a study of blood T cell repertoires in COVID-19. The assay was immunoSEQ multiplex PCR, and TCRdb's table has in-frame clones only and misses some. The repertoire consists of 50,000 to 55,000 clones, with roughly nine tenths occurring once and the leading ten covering about 16%. Sequencing used peripheral blood. The receptor set was obtained from a human donor with active COVID-19. The donor label of this sample is uncertain.

J is TRBJ1-2 and V is TRBV7-2; perhaps TRBD1 as D (6 bases). The CDR3 runs 15 residues. The V and J ends lost 5 bases and 7 bases respectively, with 20 bases between them. Germline CDR1 and CDR2: SGHTA and FQGNSA. The CDR3, as DNA: TGTGCCAGCAGCCAAATGCAGGGGATGAGGGGTGGCTACACCTTC. It codes for CASSQMQGMRGGYTF.

The gene calls are TRBV5-1 and TRBJ2-2; 9 nucleotides agree with TRBD2. The V and J ends lost 6 bases and 3 bases, in that order; junction bases with no gene match: 9. The germline CDR1 and CDR2 sequences are SGHRS and YFSETQ. This CDR3 has 16 amino acids. The CDR3 sequence: CASKNGGLAHTGELFF. In DNA, the CDR3 is TGCGCCAGCAAGAACGGAGGACTAGCGCACACCGGGGAGCTGTTTTTT.

The rearrangement joins TRBV15 to TRBJ1-5; D uncertain. The CDR3 covers 17 residues. CDR1 is LNHNV, CDR2 YYDKDF, per germline (reference sequence). Trimming shortened V by 1 base and J by 0 bases, and 13 bases separated the two germline ends. The CDR3 bases are TGTGCCACCAGCAGAGTGTCTAGGAGAGATAGCAATCAGCCCCAGCATTTT. Translating it yields CATSRVSRRDSNQPQHF.

In nucleotides, the CDR3 is TGTGCCAGCAGTTACCGTCAGGGGAGTTTGGCAGATACGCAGTATTTT. Its protein product is CASSYRQGSLADTQYF. The chain employs TRBV6-2 or TRBV6-3 and TRBJ2-3; D is perhaps TRBD1 (6 bases). CDR1 and CDR2 (germline): MNHEY, SVGEGT. V was trimmed by 2 bases and J by 4 bases, leaving 16 bases between them. This CDR3 comprises 16 residues.

The genes are TRBV5-1 and TRBJ1-1, with unresolved D. Between the trimmed V and J ends, which lost 1 base and 1 base, there was a span of 5 bases. From germline, CDR1 is SGHRS and CDR2 YFSETQ. This CDR3 comprises 13 residues. The CDR3 bases are TGCGCCAGCAGCTTGACAGCGAACACTGAAGCTTTCTTT. It translates to CASSLTANTEAFF.

This chain joins TRBV7-3 and TRBJ2-5; 7 bases line up with TRBD2. Germline V lookup: CDR1 SGHTA, CDR2 FQGTGA. This CDR3 contains 15 residues. Germline trimming cut 1 base from V and 3 bases from J; bases unmatched to any gene: 5. CDR3 region: CASSLMGLAEETQYF. The CDR3 nucleotides are TGTGCCAGCAGCTTAATGGGGCTAGCGGAAGAGACCCAGTACTTC.

This sequence joins TRBV7-6 and TRBJ1-5; D call uncertain. Germline V CDR1 and CDR2: SGHVS, FNYEAQ. The CDR3 runs to 13 residues. Trimming cost V 4 bases and J 0 bases, with 4 bases left between them. The CDR3 region is CASSSNSNQPQHF. The CDR3, as DNA: TGTGCCAGCAGCTCTAATAGCAATCAGCCCCAGCATTTT. Complete variable domain (other parts from reference TRBV7-6 and TRBJ1-5): GAGVSQSPRYKVTKRGQDVALRCDPISGHVSLYWYRQALGQGPEFLTYFNYEAQQDKSGLPNDRFSAERPEGSISTLTIQRTEQRDSAMYRCASSSNSNQPQHFGDGTRLSIL.

The CDR3 DNA sequence: TGCGCCAGCAGCCCCAAGTTCACCGGACAGGTCCTATTGAGGGAGACCCAGTACTTC. Amino acid sequence: CASSPKFTGQVLLRETQYF. J is TRBJ2-5 and V is TRBV4-1; 7 nucleotides line up with TRBD1. J lost 5 bases, V lost 4 bases, and 22 bases had no gene match. This CDR3 spans 19 amino acids. Germline CDR1 is MGHRA and CDR2 is YSYEKL.

V is TRBV10-3 and J is TRBJ2-1; D is possibly TRBD1 (5 bases). With 3 bases removed from V and 7 bases from J, the gap between germline ends came to 13 bases. This CDR3 has 14 residues. Per the germline V gene, CDR1 is ENHRY and CDR2 is SYGVKD. The CDR3 bases are TGTGCCATCAGTGAAGTACAGGTTTTAAATGAGCAGTTCTTC. This sequence encodes CAISEVQVLNEQFF.

The chain couples TRBV5-6 to TRBJ2-5, with 9 positions matching TRBD2. V lost 2 bases and J lost 5; bases outside the gene matches: 10. The CDR3 totals 16 residues. The germline CDR1 and CDR2 sequences are SGHDT and YYEEEE. CDR3: CASSLGGLAGSETQYF. CDR3 nucleotides: TGTGCCAGCAGCTTAGGCGGTCTAGCGGGGTCGGAGACCCAGTACTTC.

This chain uses TRBV7-8 with TRBJ2-7; possible D gene TRBD2, 5 bases. The CDR3 spans 14 residues. With 4 bases removed from V and 1 base from J, the gap between germline ends came to 11 bases. The germline CDR1 and CDR2 sequences are SGHVS and FQNEAQ. The CDR3 nucleotides read TGTGCCAGCAGCTCCCGGGAAGGGTCCTACGAGCAGTACTTC. This encodes CASSSREGSYEQYF.

The chain has TRBV6-2 or TRBV6-3 and TRBJ2-5; D is ambiguous. The CDR3 contains 14 residues. Trimming cost V 4 bases and J 5 bases, with 14 bases left between them. Germline CDR1 MNHEY, CDR2 SVGEGT. The CDR3 loop reads CASSLSDSLETQYF. The CDR3 DNA reads TGTGCCAGCAGTTTGTCAGATTCTCTTGAGACCCAGTACTTC.

The chain employs TRBV9 and TRBJ2-2; TRBD2 aligns across 9 bases. The V segment lost 2 bases and the J segment 6 bases; nucleotides outside the gene matches: 5. Germline CDR1 and CDR2: SGDLS and YYNGEE. The CDR3 has 15 residues. In DNA form, the CDR3 reads TGTGCCAGCAGCGTGGCGGGGGGGTATTCCGGGGAGCTGTTTTTT. Translation gives CASSVAGGYSGELFF.

V usage is TRBV7-2 and J usage is TRBJ1-2; possible D gene TRBD1, 6 bases. Germline V CDR1 and CDR2: SGHTA, FQGNSA. Trimming removed 5 bases from V and 0 bases from J, with 16 bases in between. This CDR3 comprises 16 residues. The CDR3 is CASSRARGLANYGYTF. CDR3 nucleotide sequence: TGTGCCAGCAGCCGCGCGCGGGGGCTAGCTAACTATGGCTACACCTTC.

The V call is TRBV7-2, the J call TRBJ2-5; D is perhaps TRBD2 (5 bases). The germline gives CDR1 SGHTA, CDR2 FQGNSA. V was pared by 1 base and J by 4 bases, with 10 bases between. CDR3 size: 14 residues. CDR3 residues: CASSLGGSGETQYF. In DNA form, the CDR3 reads TGTGCCAGCAGCTTAGGAGGGAGCGGAGAGACCCAGTACTTC.

This clone was seen a few times. The chain has TRBV6-5 and TRBJ2-7; D remains unclear. There are 14 residues in the CDR3. Trimming cost V 2 bases and J 3 bases, with 11 bases left between them. Looked up from germline, CDR1 is MNHEY and CDR2 is SVGAGI. CDR3 sequence: CASSYDSRGYEQYF. In DNA form, the CDR3 reads TGTGCCAGCAGTTACGACTCACGCGGCTACGAGCAGTACTTC.

The chain recombines TRBV29-1 with TRBJ2-7; weak D call: TRBD2 (6 bases). Per germline, CDR1 SQVTM and CDR2 ANQGSEA. V was shortened by 4 bases and J by 5 bases, with 15 bases between the two germline ends. The CDR3 consists of 13 residues. The CDR3 here is CSVAERVRDEQYF. The CDR3 DNA reads TGCAGCGTTGCTGAGCGGGTAAGGGACGAGCAGTACTTC.

The J gene is TRBJ1-6, the V gene TRBV11-2, with D tentatively TRBD1 (6 bases). Trimming left V 3 bases short and J 8 bases short, with 11 bases between. The CDR3 runs to 14 residues. The germline CDR1 and CDR2 sequences are SGHAT and FQNNGV. CDR3 sequence reads: CASSFGTSDSPLHF. CDR3 DNA: TGTGCCAGCAGCTTTGGGACATCGGATTCACCCCTCCACTTT.

The chain has TRBV7-2 and TRBJ2-2, with D possibly matching TRBD2 (6 bases). The CDR3 is made up of 14 amino acids. The germline gives CDR1 SGHTA, CDR2 FQGNSA. Trimming cost V 2 bases and J 6 bases, with 10 bases left between them. The CDR3 loop reads CASSLQAGSGELFF. DNA of the CDR3: TGTGCCAGCAGCTTACAGGCGGGGTCCGGGGAGCTGTTTTTT.

The gene calls are TRBV9 and TRBJ2-5, with 9 bases that match TRBD2. Per germline, CDR1 SGDLS and CDR2 YYNGEE. The CDR3 contains 15 residues. V dropped 1 base and J dropped 4; count of bases not matched to a gene: 5. In nucleotides, the CDR3 is TGTGCCAGCAGCGTACTAGCGGGGCCCGGAGAGACCCAGTACTTC. It specifies CASSVLAGPGETQYF.

This clone was counted a single time. The gene calls are TRBV2 and TRBJ2-3; weak D call: TRBD1 (6 bases). The CDR3 has 16 amino acids. The V and J ends lost 6 bases and 1 base respectively, with 17 bases between them. The germline gives CDR1 SNHLY, CDR2 FYNNEI. CDR3 nucleotide sequence: TGTGCCAGCAGGAAATCCACAGGGTCAGGCACAGATACGCAGTATTTT. Protein product: CASRKSTGSGTDTQYF.

The chain has TRBV27 and TRBJ2-3; the D gene is possibly TRBD2 (6 bases). Per the germline V gene, CDR1 is MNHEY and CDR2 is SMNVEV (reference sequence). The CDR3 totals 13 residues. Trimming removed 6 bases from V and 8 bases from J, with 15 bases in between. The CDR3 DNA reads TGTGCCAGCAGAACTAATATGCGGGGTACGCAGTATTTT. This encodes CASRTNMRGTQYF.

The gene calls are TRBV7-2 and TRBJ1-6; D gene unclear. The CDR3 runs to 16 residues. With 1 base removed from V and 5 bases from J, the gap between germline ends came to 12 bases. CDR1 and CDR2 from the germline V gene are SGHTA and FQGNSA. The CDR3 loop reads CASSLDWAMNNSPLHF. The CDR3 DNA follows: TGTGCCAGCAGCTTAGATTGGGCAATGAATAATTCACCCCTCCACTTT.

The V gene is TRBV5-4, the J gene TRBJ1-2, with D maybe TRBD1 (5 bases). The germline V gene has CDR1 SGHNT and CDR2 YYREEE (reference sequence). CDR3 length equals 15 residues. V was trimmed by 0 bases and J by 3 bases, leaving 12 bases between them. The CDR3 nucleotides read TGTGCCAGCAGCTTGGCCCTGGGGGGGGACTATGGCTACACCTTC. It encodes CASSLALGGDYGYTF.

This chain uses TRBV7-9 with TRBJ2-3; D not certain. Germline CDR1 is SEHNR and CDR2 is FQNEAQ (reference sequence). This CDR3 region has 13 residues. The V end lost 5 bases, the J end lost 10 bases, and 16 bases lay between the germline ends. The CDR3 DNA reads TGTGCCAGCAGCACAGACGATAGTGGGCCGCAGTATTTT. As protein: CASSTDDSGPQYF.

V is TRBV19 and J is TRBJ1-2; 8 bases are shared with TRBD1. The CDR3 extends over 15 amino acids. Losses at the gene ends were 3 bases for V and 4 bases for J; bases not matched to a gene: 7. From germline, CDR1 is LNHDA and CDR2 SQIVND (reference sequence). Here the CDR3 DNA reads TGTGCCAGTAGTATTGGGGCAGGGGGCCGCTATGGCTACACCTTC. This gives the protein CASSIGAGGRYGYTF.